These T cell receptor beta chains were read from a single sample in a study of blood T cell repertoires in COVID-19. Assay: immunoSEQ multiplex PCR; the TCRdb copy retains only in-frame clones and omits some. The sample has around 230,000 clones, 86% seen once. The sequenced sample was peripheral blood. All receptors derive from a man aged 25-45 years who had recovered from COVID-19. Each CDR3 is given with its conserved first and last residue. D genes are given only for firm matches. Size values are once, few and many counts, or a class for expanded clones, and some rows have none.

J	D	size	V	CDR3	DNA
TRBJ2-2	.	many	TRBV2	CASSDQELLPGELFF	TGTGCCAGCAGTGATCAGGAACTCCTCCCCGGGGAGCTGTTTTTT
TRBJ2-2	TRBD1	.	TRBV3-1/TRBV3-2	CASSPGQGTGELFF	TGTGCCAGCAGCCCTGGACAGGGTACCGGGGAGCTGTTTTTT
TRBJ2-7	TRBD2	.	TRBV10-2	CATREAGASSYEQYF	TGCGCCACACGTGAAGCGGGAGCATCCTCCTACGAGCAGTACTTC
TRBJ2-2	TRBD2	.	TRBV15	CATSGLGNTGELFF	TGTGCCACCAGTGGACTAGGGAACACCGGGGAGCTGTTTTTT
TRBJ1-2	TRBD1	.	TRBV7-9	CASSPGQGDSNYGYTF	TGTGCCAGCAGCCCCGGACAGGGGGACTCTAACTATGGCTACACCTTC
TRBJ2-7	TRBD2	.	TRBV4-1	CASSQGGGVGEQYF	TGCGCCAGCAGCCAGGGCGGGGGGGTCGGCGAGCAGTACTTC
TRBJ1-4	TRBD1	.	TRBV4-1	CASSQDRVDEKLFF	TGCGCCAGCAGCCAGGACAGGGTGGATGAAAAACTGTTTTTT
TRBJ1-3	.	.	TRBV6-5	CASTRALNSGNTIYF	TGTGCCAGCACCAGGGCTCTTAACTCTGGAAACACCATATATTTT
TRBJ1-2	TRBD1	.	TRBV2	CASRGQGLGGYTF	TGTGCCAGCAGGGGACAGGGGCTCGGTGGCTACACCTTC
TRBJ1-1	TRBD1	.	TRBV7-9	CASSSGQMNTEAFF	TGTGCCAGCAGCTCGGGACAGATGAACACTGAAGCTTTCTTT
TRBJ2-2	.	.	TRBV5-4	CASSLELWGQGGTGELFF	TGTGCCAGCAGCTTGGAGCTTTGGGGTCAGGGAGGAACCGGGGAGCTGTTTTTT
TRBJ2-7	TRBD1	.	TRBV6-5	CATKDRDEFTYEQYF	TGTGCCACCAAAGACAGGGACGAATTTACCTACGAGCAGTACTTC
TRBJ1-4	TRBD1	.	TRBV5-5	CASSPTGREKLFF	TGTGCCAGCAGCCCGACAGGGCGCGAAAAACTGTTTTTT
TRBJ2-1	.	.	TRBV19	CASSILTSSYNEQFF	TGTGCCAGTAGTATTCTGACTAGCTCCTACAATGAGCAGTTCTTC
TRBJ2-1	.	.	TRBV6-2/TRBV6-3	CASSPVRNEQFF	TGTGCCAGCAGTCCGGTGCGAAATGAGCAGTTCTTC
TRBJ2-3	TRBD2	.	TRBV3-1/TRBV3-2	CASSPKGLAGGHSTQYF	TGTGCCAGCAGCCCCAAGGGACTAGCGGGGGGGCATAGTACGCAGTATTTT
TRBJ2-7	.	once	TRBV7-9	CASSRVQVAYEQYF	TGTGCCAGCAGCCGGGTACAGGTTGCCTACGAGCAGTACTTC
TRBJ1-1	.	.	TRBV30	CAWSLAYHTEAFF	TGTGCCTGGAGTCTGGCATACCACACTGAAGCTTTCTTT
TRBJ2-1	.	.	TRBV24-1	CATNTGHHNEQFF	TGTGCCACCAATACGGGACACCACAATGAGCAGTTCTTC
TRBJ1-2	.	.	TRBV11-1	CASSLDKYGYTF	TGTGCCAGCAGCCTCGACAAATACGGCTACACCTTC
TRBJ2-1	TRBD2	.	TRBV4-2	CASSPLAGGGEQFF	TGTGCCAGCAGCCCCCTAGCGGGGGGAGGTGAGCAGTTCTTC
TRBJ1-2	TRBD1	.	TRBV7-6	CASHPGTGLYGYTF	TGTGCCAGCCACCCTGGGACAGGGCTCTATGGCTACACCTTC
TRBJ2-2	TRBD1	.	TRBV2	CASSKQGDTGELFF	TGTGCCAGCAGTAAACAGGGGGACACCGGGGAGCTGTTTTTT
TRBJ1-5	.	.	TRBV5-6	CASSLVSNSNQPQHF	TGTGCCAGCAGCTTGGTTTCAAATAGCAATCAGCCCCAGCATTTT
TRBJ1-1	.	.	TRBV5-1	CASSLGISLNTEAFF	TGCGCCAGCAGCCTCGGGATTTCTCTGAACACTGAAGCTTTCTTT
TRBJ2-5	.	.	TRBV5-4	CASSLQGSSETQYF	TGTGCCAGCAGCTTGCAGGGGTCCTCGGAGACCCAGTACTTC
TRBJ2-7	TRBD1	.	TRBV5-1	CASSLVTGGTSEQYF	TGCGCCAGCAGCTTGGTGACAGGGGGCACGTCTGAGCAGTACTTC
TRBJ2-7	.	.	TRBV13	CASSLGGGPLYEQYF	TGTGCCAGCAGCTTAGGGGGGGGACCCCTCTACGAGCAGTACTTC
TRBJ2-5	TRBD2	.	TRBV6-4	CASSEVPGGSETQYF	TGTGCCAGCAGTGAGGTCCCGGGGGGGTCAGAGACCCAGTACTTC
TRBJ2-2	.	.	TRBV27	CASTGTGELFF	TGTGCCAGCACGGGTACGGGGGAGCTGTTTTTT
TRBJ2-3	.	once	TRBV5-1	CASSLATSGRDADTQYF	TGCGCCAGCAGCTTGGCCACTTCGGGCAGGGATGCAGATACGCAGTATTTT
TRBJ1-2	TRBD1	.	TRBV19	CASSMRDRVHGYTF	TGTGCCAGTAGTATGCGGGACAGGGTGCACGGCTACACCTTC
TRBJ1-2	TRBD1	.	TRBV9	CASSATGNSPYGYTF	TGTGCCAGCAGCGCGACAGGGAACTCTCCCTATGGCTACACCTTC
TRBJ1-1	.	.	TRBV29-1	CSVSGWGEAFF	TGCAGCGTCTCCGGTTGGGGCGAAGCTTTCTTT
TRBJ1-1	.	.	TRBV25-1	CASSEWGVNTEAFF	TGTGCCAGCAGTGAATGGGGGGTGAACACTGAAGCTTTCTTT
TRBJ1-2	.	once	TRBV19	CASSIWGDYGYTF	TGTGCCAGTAGTATTTGGGGGGACTATGGCTACACCTTC
TRBJ1-5	.	.	TRBV21-1	CASSKEQGAEGNQPQHF	TGTGCCAGCAGCAAAGAACAGGGGGCAGAGGGCAATCAGCCCCAGCATTTT
TRBJ2-3	TRBD1	.	TRBV5-5	CASTKRGQGDTQYF	TGTGCCAGCACCAAAAGAGGACAGGGAGATACGCAGTATTTT
TRBJ2-2	TRBD2	many	TRBV11-2	CASSSSSGVNTGELFF	TGTGCCAGCAGCTCCTCTAGCGGGGTGAACACCGGGGAGCTGTTTTTT
TRBJ1-3	.	.	TRBV11-3	CASSLGQSGNTIYF	TGTGCCAGCAGCCTCGGACAGTCTGGAAACACCATATATTTT
TRBJ2-1	.	.	TRBV5-4	CASSLETGPRFF	TGTGCCAGCAGCTTGGAGACGGGTCCTCGGTTCTTC
TRBJ2-5	.	.	TRBV11-3	CASSSPRDFKETQYF	TGTGCCAGCAGTTCCCCCCGGGACTTCAAAGAGACCCAGTACTTC
TRBJ1-4	.	.	TRBV24-1	CATSDFSEGEKLFF	TGTGCCACCAGTGATTTTTCGGAGGGTGAAAAACTGTTTTTT
TRBJ1-1	.	.	TRBV19	CASSIGVNTEAFF	TGTGCCAGTAGTATAGGCGTGAACACTGAAGCTTTCTTT
TRBJ1-1	.	.	TRBV30	CAWIQVQGEAFF	TGTGCCTGGATTCAGGTCCAGGGGGAAGCTTTCTTT
TRBJ1-5	.	.	TRBV6-5	CASRARNQPQHF	TGTGCCAGCAGGGCCAGGAATCAGCCCCAGCATTTT
TRBJ2-7	.	.	TRBV5-4	CASSRTQYEQYF	TGTGCCAGCAGCAGAACACAGTACGAGCAGTACTTC
TRBJ1-2	.	.	TRBV6-5	CASSSHNGQSYTF	TGTGCCAGCAGTTCCCATAATGGACAAAGCTACACCTTC